This T cell receptor (beta chain) was sequenced in a study of CXCR3-negative and CXCR3-positive naive CD8 T cells. Findings of the study overall: Naive cells positive for CXCR3 carried more hydrophobic TRB CDR3s than CXCR3-negative ones.

UMI-labeled TRB cDNA libraries were prepared by 5' RACE. TCRdb re-called the 5' RACE reads and shows each CDR3 protein once, DNA omitted. In total, the table holds about 86,000 distinct CDR3 sequences. Per germline, CDR1 DFQATT and CDR2 SNEGSKA (reference sequence). The CDR3 covers 14 residues. Points on this clonotype: Its antigen remains unknown.

The sequence was collected from a human donor in good health. Some clones in this sample may be carry-over from other donors' samples. Material for sequencing was naive CXCR3+ CD8+ T cells from blood. Subset meaning: CD45RO-CCR7+CD27+CD95- naive CD8+ T cells expressing CXCR3 (TNR3+). This chain uses TRBV20-1 with TRBJ2-3; TCRdb reports TRBD2, a call that lacks DNA to check it against. CDR3 amino acids: CSARTSERTDTQYF.